Below, 20 T cell receptor beta chains from the same sample are listed, as sequenced in a study of blood T cell repertoires in COVID-19. Sequenced by immunoSEQ multiplex PCR; TCRdb stores in-frame clones only, minus some. The repertoire includes some 240,000 clones, about 78% of them detected once, and under 8.5% sits in the top ten. The sequenced sample was peripheral blood. The receptors were gathered from a woman between 70 and 85 years old with acute or convalescent COVID-19.

This clone appeared a single time. The chain couples TRBV7-9 to TRBJ2-5, with D maybe TRBD2 (6 bases). Per germline, CDR1 SEHNR and CDR2 FQNEAQ (reference sequence). The CDR3 has 17 amino acids. The germline V and J ends were trimmed by 7 bases and 4 bases, with 25 bases remaining between them. The DNA for the CDR3 is TGTGCCAGCACCGCATCTCGTGGGGGGACGTCCCGAGAGACCCAGTACTTC. It encodes CASTASRGGTSRETQYF.

This chain uses TRBV18 with TRBJ2-1; 9 positions match TRBD2. The CDR3 is 16 amino acids. Germline V gene data show CDR1 as KGHSH and CDR2 as LQKENI. The V segment lost 3 bases and the J segment 6 bases; nucleotides outside the gene matches: 9. This CDR3 reads CASSPLGGGGVNEQFF. The CDR3 nucleotides read TGTGCCAGCTCACCCCTAGGAGGCGGGGGGGTCAATGAGCAGTTCTTC.

The rearrangement joins TRBV9 to TRBJ2-1; TRBD2 matches 9 bases. The CDR3 runs 16 residues. Trimming removed 0 bases from V and 7 bases from J; junction bases left unmatched: 8. CDR1 SGDLS and CDR2 YYNGEE come from the germline V gene. Here the CDR3 DNA reads TGTGCCAGCAGCGTAGGTAATAGCGGGGGTTTTAATGAGCAGTTCTTC. It encodes CASSVGNSGGFNEQFF. The full variable domain, in which reference TRBV9 and TRBJ2-1 provide the parts outside the CDR3, is DSGVTQTPKHLITATGQRVTLRCSPRSGDLSVYWYQQSLDQGLQFLIQYYNGEERAKGNILERFSAQQFPDLHSELNLSSLELGDSALYFCASSVGNSGGFNEQFFGPGTRLTVL.

In DNA form, the CDR3 reads TGTGCCAGCAGCCCCCGGAGGCGGCCTACGAACACCGGGGAGCTGTTTTTT. Translated, it gives CASSPRRRPTNTGELFF. V usage is TRBV7-9 and J usage is TRBJ2-2; possible D gene TRBD2, 5 bases. CDR1 SEHNR and CDR2 FQNEAQ come from the germline V gene (reference sequence). V lost 5 bases to trimming and J lost 0 bases, with 16 bases between them. This CDR3 spans 17 amino acids. The variable domain in full, completed from reference TRBV7-9 and TRBJ2-2, reads DTGVSQNPRHKITKRGQNVTFRCDPISEHNRLYWYRQTLGQGPEFLTYFQNEAQLEKSRLLSDRFSAERPKGSFSTLEIQRTEQGDSAMYLCASSPRRRPTNTGELFFGEGSRLTVL.

The chain joins TRBV25-1 to TRBJ1-5; TRBD1 aligns across 9 bases. The J segment lost 7 bases and the V segment lost 7 bases, leaving 5 bases of the junction unmatched. Germline V gene sequence: CDR1 MGHDK, CDR2 SYGVNS. The CDR3 totals 13 residues. Here the CDR3 DNA reads TGTGCCAGCACCCAGGGACAGGGCCAGCCCCAGCATTTT. It encodes CASTQGQGQPQHF.

The J gene is TRBJ2-1, the V gene TRBV15; TRBD2 agrees at 10 bases. The CDR3 runs to 16 residues. V lost 1 base, J lost 15 bases, and 15 bases stayed unmatched. The V gene's germline CDR1 is LNHNV and CDR2 YYDKDF (reference sequence). The CDR3 DNA is TGTGCCACCAGCAGAGTCCCCCAGCGGGGGGGTTCTTTGTGGTTCTTC. Translated: CATSRVPQRGGSLWFF.

V gene TRBV7-9 combines with J gene TRBJ2-3, with TRBD2 identical over 7 bases. The CDR3 sequence is 17 residues long. Germline CDR1 is SEHNR and CDR2 is FQNEAQ (reference sequence). V was pared by 3 bases and J by 1 base, with 10 bases of the junction left unmatched. The CDR3 region has the DNA TGTGCCAGCAGCTTTTTTTTTAAGGGACTACGCACAGATACGCAGTATTTT. Protein product: CASSFFFKGLRTDTQYF.

The rearrangement links TRBV10-3 to TRBJ1-2; 7 positions match TRBD1. Germline loops: CDR1 ENHRY, CDR2 SYGVKD. V dropped 0 bases and J dropped 1; count of bases not matched to a gene: 2. The CDR3 has 15 amino acids. The CDR3 protein is CAISESGQSNYGYTF. The CDR3, as DNA: TGTGCCATCAGTGAGTCGGGACAGAGTAACTATGGCTACACCTTC.

The chain recombines TRBV30 with TRBJ2-7; 8 bases are shared with TRBD2. CDR1 and CDR2 (germline): GTSNPN, SVGIG (reference sequence). The CDR3 runs to 16 residues. V shed 2 bases and J 6 bases; nucleotides not matched to a gene: 15. The CDR3 sequence: CAWSPPPGGVRGEQYF. In DNA form, the CDR3 reads TGTGCCTGGAGTCCTCCCCCGGGGGGGGTTCGGGGCGAGCAGTACTTC.

The chain combines TRBV4-1 with TRBJ1-2, with 8 bases matching TRBD1. Germline CDR1 MGHRA, CDR2 YSYEKL. The CDR3 is made up of 14 amino acids. The V and J ends lost 0 bases and 6 bases, in that order; junction bases with no gene match: 3. This CDR3 is CASSQDRDRNGYTF. The CDR3 bases are TGCGCCAGCAGCCAAGATCGGGACAGGAATGGCTACACCTTC.

In its sample, this clone was seen a few times. The V gene is TRBV5-6, the J gene TRBJ2-5; tentatively, D is TRBD1 (6 bases). This CDR3 has 14 residues. Trimming took 1 base from V and 5 from J, leaving 12 bases between them. Germline V gene sequence: CDR1 SGHDT, CDR2 YYEEEE. The CDR3 DNA reads as TGTGCCAGCAGCTTGCCAGGGGCAGGGGAGACCCAGTACTTC. This codes for CASSLPGAGETQYF.

This chain uses TRBV5-1 with TRBJ2-3, with 9 bases that match TRBD1. Germline loops: CDR1 SGHRS, CDR2 YFSETQ. This CDR3 comprises 17 residues. V lost 4 bases, J lost 0 bases, and 9 bases stayed unmatched. In nucleotides, the CDR3 is TGCGCCAGCAGCCGCGGGGACAGGGCCTCTAGCACAGATACGCAGTATTTT. Translated: CASSRGDRASSTDTQYF.

This chain links TRBV7-2 with TRBJ1-3; D is possibly TRBD1 (5 bases). This CDR3 region has 15 residues. Trimming removed 3 bases at V and 0 bases at J, with 9 bases between. Germline CDR1 reads SGHTA; CDR2 reads FQGNSA. This CDR3 is CASSFQTDSGNTIYF. The DNA for the CDR3 is TGTGCCAGCAGCTTCCAGACAGACTCTGGAAACACCATATATTTT.

This clone is a singleton in its sample. V gene TRBV25-1 combines with J gene TRBJ2-1; tentatively, D is TRBD2 (5 bases). The CDR3 is made up of 16 amino acids. The V gene lost 1 base and the J gene lost 4 bases, with 14 bases spanning the gap. Germline V CDR1 and CDR2: MGHDK, SYGVNS. CDR3 nucleotides: TGTGCCAGCAGTGAATCTAGTAACGGGGTTTACAATGAGCAGTTCTTC. Translated, it gives CASSESSNGVYNEQFF.

This clone came up a few times. This chain connects TRBV3-1 (or the pseudogene TRBV3-2) to TRBJ1-4; 9 bases align to TRBD1. CDR1 and CDR2 (germline): LGHDT, YNNKEL (reference sequence). The CDR3 totals 15 residues. V lost 2 bases, J lost 8 bases, and 6 bases stayed unmatched. The DNA for the CDR3 is TGTGCCAGCAGCCAATTGGGACAGGGTCTCGAAAAACTGTTTTTT. It encodes CASSQLGQGLEKLFF.

This chain joins TRBV10-2 and TRBJ2-5; D might be TRBD1 (6 bases). This CDR3 contains 13 residues. Germline CDR1 reads WSHSY; CDR2 reads SAAADI. The CDR3 loop is CASGRGSKETQYF. CDR3 DNA: TGCGCTTCGGGCAGGGGCTCTAAAGAGACCCAGTACTTC.

The rearrangement joins TRBV27 to TRBJ2-5; a weak D match, TRBD2 (7 bases). Between the trimmed V and J ends, which lost 6 bases and 5 bases, there was a span of 13 bases. Germline V gene sequence: CDR1 MNHEY, CDR2 SMNVEV (reference sequence). The CDR3 spans 13 residues. CDR3 sequence: CASSARGGETQYF. CDR3 sequence (DNA): TGTGCCAGCAGCGCCAGGGGAGGGGAGACCCAGTACTTC.

This clone was recorded once. This chain links TRBV6-4 with TRBJ1-1; D remains unclear. V lost 6 bases to trimming and J lost 5 bases, with 7 bases between them. Germline CDR1 MRHNA, CDR2 SNTAGT. This CDR3 is built from 11 residues. The CDR3 loop is CASRAGTEAFF. The CDR3 DNA sequence: TGTGCCAGCAGAGCCGGTACTGAAGCTTTCTTT.

The chain combines TRBV30 with TRBJ2-5; TRBD2 matches at 15 bases. Germline CDR1 is GTSNPN and CDR2 is SVGIG (reference sequence). The CDR3 has 17 residues. V dropped 2 bases and J dropped 0; count of bases not matched to a gene: 4. The CDR3 DNA follows: TGTGCCTGGAGTAGGACTAGCGGGGGGGTATACCAAGAGACCCAGTACTTC. It specifies CAWSRTSGGVYQETQYF.

V is TRBV6-2 or TRBV6-3 and J is TRBJ2-2; weak D call: TRBD1 (6 bases). The V gene lost 4 bases and the J gene lost 5 bases, with 14 bases spanning the gap. The CDR3 covers 15 residues. Germline values: CDR1 MNHEY, CDR2 SVGEGT. The CDR3: CASSFGGASTGELFF. The CDR3, as DNA: TGTGCCAGCAGTTTTGGGGGCGCGTCTACCGGGGAGCTGTTTTTT.